The sequence of this T cell receptor beta chain was determined in a study of T cell repertoires in cytomegalovirus infection (dated by TCRdb to between 2018 and 2021). Regarding the study in general: Recently identified HLA-C-restricted CMV epitopes, whose presentation resists viral immunomodulation, were targeted by peptide stimulations together with well-studied HLA-B-restricted epitopes. Donor HLA type was relevant to the analysis, as public TCR beta signatures indicated carriage of CMV infection together with the matching HLA type. What the work shows at the level of the full study, not this receptor alone: Carriers of CMV infection plus the relevant HLA type were discriminated by the cumulative frequency of public TCR beta family members in the study cohort and in an independent roughly 320-donor cohort. The ex vivo response was dominated by HLA-C-restricted CMV-specific TCR beta clonotypes, which also provided the single most frequent clonotype in two of eight donors.

The sample's treatment or condition label, decoded: in vitro stimulation with specific CMV peptide epitopes to enrich CMV-specific T cells. Instrument on record: Illumina HiSeq 1500. The public reads were reanalyzed by TCRdb: fastp trimming at Q25, MiXCR alignment, in-frame beta chains only. CDR3 protein sequences are deduplicated, and each keeps its most common genes and DNA. This sample comprises under 500,000 distinct CDR3 sequences, roughly 42% of them detected only once. 40% to 50% of the sample goes to the ten largest clones. The CDR3 contains 15 residues, cysteine and phenylalanine counted. Only the CDR3 portion is preserved as DNA: 45 bases, with reading frame beginning at the first base. CDR1 is given as DFQATT and CDR2 as SNEGSKA, both from the germline V gene (reference sequence). V loses 4 bases, J loses 8 bases, and the germline ends lie 23 bases apart. As concerns this clonotype: Its cognate antigen has yet to be identified. Base qualities are not at hand, and no much larger clone is one base apart.

The sequences come from cultured PBMCs, collected from culture after CMV antigen stimulation. The chain was built from TRBV20-1 and TRBJ1-2, with the D gene not confidently named. The clonotype originates from a human donor in good health (CMV status not recorded). Some clones in this sample may be carry-over from other donors' samples. The sequenced DNA: TGCAGTGCTATCGAGGCAGGAGGATCCGTGTGGGGCTACACCTTC. Its product reads: CSAIEAGGSVWGYTF.